These 8 T cell receptor beta chains were sequenced from one sample in a study of shared T cell receptors in the human thymus. Here immunoSEQ multiplex PCR was the method, and the copy in TCRdb shows in-frame clones only, minus some. The data hold about 380,000 clones, with roughly 94% observed a single time. Sequencing input: thymocytes. These receptors were obtained from a human donor.

The CDR3, as DNA: TGTGCCAGCAGCTCCCTTCCGAGGGCCCCTTGCTTCCGGACTAACTATGGCTACACCTTC. This sequence encodes CASSSLPRAPCFRTNYGYTF. This chain uses TRBV5-4 with TRBJ1-2; D remains ambiguous. The germline gives CDR1 SGHNT, CDR2 YYREEE (reference sequence). The CDR3 has 20 amino acids. V was cut by 3 bases and J by 0 bases, with 27 bases left in between. Using reference TRBV5-4 and TRBJ1-2 for the parts outside the CDR3, the full variable domain is ETGVTQSPTHLIKTRGQQVTLRCSSQSGHNTVSWYQQALGQGPQFIFQYYREEENGRGNFPPRFSGLQFPNYSSELNVNALELDDSALYLCASSSLPRAPCFRTNYGYTFGSGTRLTVV.

This clone was recorded only once. The J gene is TRBJ1-2, the V gene TRBV6-5; D is unclear. Germline V gene sequence: CDR1 MNHEY, CDR2 SVGAGI. The V end was cut by 10 bases, the J end by 0 bases, with 6 bases between. The CDR3 totals 11 residues. As DNA, the CDR3 is TGTGCCACCGGACCTAACTATGGCTACACCTTC. This translates into CATGPNYGYTF.

The chain couples TRBV28 to TRBJ2-5; maybe TRBD2 (6 bases). This CDR3 comprises 14 residues. V was trimmed by 7 bases and J by 3 bases, leaving 15 bases between them. Germline CDR1 MDHEN, CDR2 SYDVKM. CDR3 loop: CASIWRGIKETQYF. CDR3 coding DNA: TGTGCCAGCATTTGGAGGGGCATAAAAGAGACCCAGTACTTC.

This clone is a singleton in its sample. The CDR3: CAWSVLVGSRIDGYTF. The CDR3 nucleotides are TGTGCCTGGAGTGTACTCGTCGGGTCAAGGATTGATGGCTACACCTTC. The chain carries TRBV30 and TRBJ1-2; D is unresolved. The CDR3 has 16 residues. The ends were cut back, 0 bases at V and 6 bases at J, with 20 bases in the middle. Germline CDR1 GTSNPN, CDR2 SVGIG (reference sequence).

This chain joins TRBV5-4 and TRBJ2-7; 11 bases are shared with TRBD2. The CDR3 is 17 residues long. The V gene end was trimmed by 4 bases and the J gene end by 4 bases; junction bases not matched to a gene: 13. Germline V CDR1 and CDR2: SGHNT, YYREEE (reference sequence). This chain's CDR3 is CASSENSTGTSGYEQYF. In DNA form, the CDR3 reads TGTGCCAGCAGCGAAAACTCAACCGGGACTAGCGGTTACGAGCAGTACTTC.

V and J are TRBV30 and TRBJ2-7, with 8 bases matching TRBD2. The length of the CDR3 is 15 residues. Germline V CDR1 and CDR2: GTSNPN, SVGIG (reference sequence). The trim removed 2 bases at V and 1 base at J, leaving 7 bases unmatched. CDR3 sequence (DNA): TGTGCCTGGAGTCCCAGGACTAGCAGTTCCTACGAGCAGTACTTC. Translated, it gives CAWSPRTSSSYEQYF.

V usage is TRBV21-1 and J usage is TRBJ1-4; the table names TRBD1, a call not compared with the DNA. TRBV21-1 is recorded as a pseudogene. The CDR3 runs to 12 residues. The CDR3 is CASSGTGEKLFF. The CDR3 coding sequence is TGTGCCAGCAGCGGGACAGGGGAAAAACTGTTTTTT.

The rearrangement joins TRBV12-5 to TRBJ1-1; tentatively, D is TRBD1 (5 bases). The CDR3 is made up of 15 amino acids. Per the germline V gene, CDR1 is LGHNT and CDR2 is FRNRAP. Trimming cost V 7 bases and J 2 bases, with 17 bases left between them. The CDR3 DNA is TGTGCTAGTGCCAGGGCCCCACAGCGAAACACTGAAGCTTTCTTT. Residues: CASARAPQRNTEAFF.